The following is a TCR beta chain sequence with its context. Its matching antigen is unknown. An end of the junction differs from the germline gene, which may be a read error. Per germline, CDR1 SEHNR and CDR2 FQNEAQ (reference sequence). The CDR3 covers 16 residues. The data belong to a study of cytomegalovirus exposure and HLA in healthy donors. Overall study: When 300 to 500 donors were genotyped, approximately 81% of them were found to fall in the Caucasian-associated ancestry cluster. Study-level points and caveats: Using the classifier, cytomegalovirus status was reportedly diagnosed with high specificity and sensitivity. According to the study, roughly 160 TCR beta chains were cytomegalovirus-associated.

The donors were healthy bone marrow donors. PCR amplification relied on 60 Vbeta primers (plus 13 Jbeta primers). The data were produced by immunoSEQ multiplex PCR, yet TCRdb's version contains in-frame clones alone and is incomplete. The profile covers about 160,000 clones, with roughly four fifths appearing a single time and almost 3% taken by the ten largest. The sample consisted of PBMCs. The chain employs TRBV7-9 and TRBJ1-1; tentative D call: TRBD1 (6 bases). This receptor was taken from a woman in her 50s in good health and CMV-seropositive. CDR3 loop: CSSSLGRLGDRSAAFF. The CDR3 DNA sequence: TGTTCCAGCAGCTTAGGGCGACTGGGAGACAGGTCGGCAGCTTTCTTT.